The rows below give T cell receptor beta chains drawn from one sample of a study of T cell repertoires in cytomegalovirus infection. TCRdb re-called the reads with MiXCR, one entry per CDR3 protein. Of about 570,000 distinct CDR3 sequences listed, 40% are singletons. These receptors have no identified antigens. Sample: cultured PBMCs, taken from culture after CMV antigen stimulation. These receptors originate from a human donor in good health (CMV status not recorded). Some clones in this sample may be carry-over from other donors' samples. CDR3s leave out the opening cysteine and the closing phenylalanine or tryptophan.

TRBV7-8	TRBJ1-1	ASSLWAGLPIMNTEAF
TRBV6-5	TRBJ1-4	ASSYRQGRPNEKLF
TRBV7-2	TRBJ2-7	ASRTTSGPYEQY
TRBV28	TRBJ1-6	ASSFLAGQRNSPLH
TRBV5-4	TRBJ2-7	ASSLESLHEQY
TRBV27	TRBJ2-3	ASSTPFLAGGSDTQY
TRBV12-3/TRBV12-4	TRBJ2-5	ASSTRTSGEETQY
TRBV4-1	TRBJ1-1	ASSHDDRVGTEAF
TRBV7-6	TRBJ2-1	ASSSRQGFYNEQF
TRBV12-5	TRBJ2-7	ASGLGLAQAYEQY
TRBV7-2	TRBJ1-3	ASSATRSSGNTIY
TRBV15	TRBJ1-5	ATSRDGEGGFQPQH
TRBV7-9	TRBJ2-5	ASSSGQVAGHQETQY
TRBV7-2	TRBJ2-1	ASSSSPRNEQF
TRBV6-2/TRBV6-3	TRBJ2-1	ASSSIRPGQGPNYNEQF
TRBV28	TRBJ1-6	ASSPGQRDNSPLH
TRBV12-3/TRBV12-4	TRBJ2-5	ASSRTGRGRETQY
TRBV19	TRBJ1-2	ASMGDGGYT
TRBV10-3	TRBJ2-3	AISDRRPPTDTQY
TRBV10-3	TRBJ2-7	AIKREGSYEQY
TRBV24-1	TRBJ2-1	ATSDPGQGGHEQF
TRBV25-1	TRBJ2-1	ASSDSTGGNEQF
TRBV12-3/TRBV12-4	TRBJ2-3	ASSFALAWERDTQY
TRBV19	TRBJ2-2	ASSKHSNTGELF
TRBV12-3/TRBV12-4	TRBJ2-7	ASSQYRDSSYEQY
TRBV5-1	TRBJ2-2	ASSVGLLGSANTGELF
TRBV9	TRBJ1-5	ASSAGQGATQPQH
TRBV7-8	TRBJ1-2	ASSPTQANYGYT
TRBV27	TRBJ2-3	ASRSLGTGSDTQY
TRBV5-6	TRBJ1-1	ASSLNRRGLPAF
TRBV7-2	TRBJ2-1	ASSLTPTGGGNEQF
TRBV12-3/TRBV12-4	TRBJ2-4	ASKLSEAKNIQY
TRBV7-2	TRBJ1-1	ASSLVGGSTEAF
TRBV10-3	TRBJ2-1	AISESRGRTSYNEQF
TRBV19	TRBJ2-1	ASSIQAEGEQF
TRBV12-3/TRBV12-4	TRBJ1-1	ASSFSSSREAF
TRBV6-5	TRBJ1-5	ASRLHYSNQPQH
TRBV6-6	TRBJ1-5	ASITAGQPQH
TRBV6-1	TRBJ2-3	ASSESLAAHGDTQY